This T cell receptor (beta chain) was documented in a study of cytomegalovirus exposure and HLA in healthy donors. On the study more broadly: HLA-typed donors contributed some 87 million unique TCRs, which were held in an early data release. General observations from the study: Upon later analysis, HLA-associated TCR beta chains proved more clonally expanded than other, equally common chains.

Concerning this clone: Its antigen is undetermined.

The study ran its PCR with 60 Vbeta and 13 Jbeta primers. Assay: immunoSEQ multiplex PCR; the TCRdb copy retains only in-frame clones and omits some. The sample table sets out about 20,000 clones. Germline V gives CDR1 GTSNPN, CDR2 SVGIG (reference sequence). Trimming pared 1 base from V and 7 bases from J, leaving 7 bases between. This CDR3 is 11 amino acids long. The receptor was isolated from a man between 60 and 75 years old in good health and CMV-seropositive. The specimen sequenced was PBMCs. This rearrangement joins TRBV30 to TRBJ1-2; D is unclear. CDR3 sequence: CAWSALAGYTF. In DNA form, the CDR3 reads TGTGCCTGGAGTGCCCTAGCTGGCTACACCTTC.